Each of the 32 T cell receptor beta chains below was sequenced from the same sample in a study of T cell responses to AZD1222 COVID-19 vaccine. Clones were read by immunoSEQ multiplex PCR, and TCRdb kept only the in-frame ones, dropping some. This table has 70,000 to 95,000 clones, 88% appearing once. This specimen consisted of peripheral blood, obtained on day 0 of MenACWY control vaccination. These receptors were taken from an adult in good health.

This chain joins TRBV6-5 and TRBJ2-7, with 9 bases lining up with TRBD2. Germline CDR1 reads MNHEY; CDR2 reads SVGAGI. With V trimmed by 6 bases and J by 0 bases, 3 bases remained unmatched. This CDR3 contains 14 residues. The CDR3 sequence: CASSNSGSSYEQYF. The CDR3 nucleotides read TGTGCCAGCAGCAATAGCGGGAGCTCCTACGAGCAGTACTTC.

The J gene is TRBJ2-3, the V gene TRBV29-1; 8 bases match TRBD1. This CDR3 contains 14 residues. Looked up from germline, CDR1 is SQVTM and CDR2 is ANQGSEA. J lost 1 base, V lost 7 bases, and 7 bases had no gene match. The CDR3 DNA reads TGCAGCGCATCGACAGGGGTTGGCACAGATACGCAGTATTTT. Amino acid sequence: CSASTGVGTDTQYF.

This clone has only one observation. V is TRBV3-1 (or the pseudogene TRBV3-2) and J is TRBJ2-4; D may be TRBD1 (6 bases). Trimming removed 0 bases from V and 9 bases from J, with 21 bases in between. Looked up from germline, CDR1 is LGHDT and CDR2 is YNNKEL (reference sequence). The CDR3 contains 17 residues. CDR3 nucleotide sequence: TGTGCCAGCAGCCAAGAGAGAGGCTCCAGGGGCCGGGGCATTCAGTACTTC. This sequence encodes CASSQERGSRGRGIQYF.

The chain uses TRBV5-1 and TRBJ2-7, with TRBD1 matching over 10 bases. The germline CDR1 and CDR2 sequences are SGHRS and YFSETQ. The trim removed 2 bases at V and 5 bases at J, leaving 7 bases unmatched. CDR3 size: 15 residues. Here the CDR3 reads CASSFSGTGDHEQYF. CDR3 in DNA: TGCGCCAGCAGCTTTTCCGGGACAGGGGATCACGAGCAGTACTTC.

This rearrangement joins TRBV5-1 to TRBJ1-4; 8 bases are shared with TRBD1. Germline lookup yields CDR1 SGHRS and CDR2 YFSETQ. This CDR3 comprises 14 residues. Germline trimming cut 1 base from V and 6 bases from J; bases unmatched to any gene: 2. Here the CDR3 reads CASSLPTGDEKLFF. The CDR3 DNA sequence: TGCGCCAGCAGCTTGCCGACAGGGGATGAAAAACTGTTTTTT.

V usage is TRBV5-4 and J usage is TRBJ2-1, with 11 positions matching TRBD2. Trimming cost V 4 bases and J 0 bases; bases outside gene matches: 12. Germline V gene data show CDR1 as SGHNT and CDR2 as YYREEE (reference sequence). This CDR3 is built from 19 residues. Here the CDR3 DNA reads TGTGCCAGCAGCCACCCCGGACTAGCGGGCCGTATCTCCTACAATGAGCAGTTCTTC. Its protein is CASSHPGLAGRISYNEQFF. The full variable domain, its missing parts supplied by reference TRBV5-4 and TRBJ2-1, is ETGVTQSPTHLIKTRGQQVTLRCSSQSGHNTVSWYQQALGQGPQFIFQYYREEENGRGNFPPRFSGLQFPNYSSELNVNALELDDSALYLCASSHPGLAGRISYNEQFFGPGTRLTVL.

The gene calls are TRBV5-1 and TRBJ1-3; TRBD1 agrees at 7 bases. Germline CDR1 reads SGHRS; CDR2 reads YFSETQ. The CDR3 extends over 17 amino acids. Trimming cost V 4 bases and J 0 bases; bases outside gene matches: 10. The CDR3 DNA is TGCGCCAGCAGCCCCCAACCGGGACAGAGCTCTGGAAACACCATATATTTT. Its translation is CASSPQPGQSSGNTIYF.

This chain links TRBV28 with TRBJ2-1, with 9 positions matching TRBD2. V was clipped by 4 bases and J by 5 bases; unmatched bases: 9. There are 16 residues in the CDR3. Germline V lookup: CDR1 MDHEN, CDR2 SYDVKM. CDR3 coding DNA: TGTGCCAGCAGTTCAGTAAGACTAGCGGTTCACAATGAGCAGTTCTTC. This codes for CASSSVRLAVHNEQFF.

This rearrangement joins TRBV7-2 to TRBJ1-2; 10 nucleotides align to TRBD1. CDR1 and CDR2 from the germline V gene are SGHTA and FQGNSA. V was pared by 5 bases and J by 8 bases, with 11 bases of the junction left unmatched. The CDR3 contains 15 residues. In DNA, the CDR3 is TGTGCCAGCAGCCCGTCGTCGGGACAGGGGTACGGCTACACCTTC. Protein product: CASSPSSGQGYGYTF. Full variable domain (outside the CDR3, taken from reference TRBV7-2 and TRBJ1-2): GAGVSQSPSNKVTEKGKDVELRCDPISGHTALYWYRQSLGQGLEFLIYFQGNSAPDKSGLPSDRFSAERTGGSVSTLTIQRTQQEDSAVYLCASSPSSGQGYGYTFGSGTRLTVV.

This chain links TRBV20-1 with TRBJ2-3; D remains unclear. Germline CDR1 reads DFQATT; CDR2 reads SNEGSKA (reference sequence). The germline V and J ends were trimmed by 4 bases and 6 bases, with 8 bases remaining between them. The CDR3 is 11 amino acids. CDR3 sequence reads: CSAKDLDTQYF. CDR3 nucleotides: TGCAGTGCTAAGGATTTGGATACGCAGTATTTT.

The chain joins TRBV11-2 to TRBJ1-3; D gene uncertain. Germline V CDR1 and CDR2: SGHAT, FQNNGV. Trimming shortened V by 1 base and J by 2 bases, and 15 bases separated the two germline ends. The CDR3 length is 17 residues. The CDR3, as DNA: TGTGCCAGCAGCTTAGTTCCGGGGAGCCATGCTGGAAACACCATATATTTT. Its translation: CASSLVPGSHAGNTIYF.

The rearrangement joins TRBV6-5 to TRBJ1-6; D not resolved. The CDR3 consists of 15 residues. Looked up from germline, CDR1 is MNHEY and CDR2 is SVGAGI. With 2 bases removed from V and 6 bases from J, the gap between germline ends came to 11 bases. CDR3 sequence: CASSYAKNINSPLHF. Written as DNA, the CDR3 is TGTGCCAGCAGTTACGCCAAAAACATTAATTCACCCCTCCACTTT.

The rearrangement joins TRBV7-9 to TRBJ1-4, with D tentatively TRBD1 (5 bases). CDR3 size: 14 residues. Trimming removed 6 bases from V and 4 bases from J, with 12 bases in between. Looked up from germline, CDR1 is SEHNR and CDR2 is FQNEAQ (reference sequence). The CDR3 sequence is CASRYYQGNEKLFF. The CDR3 DNA sequence: TGTGCCAGCAGATATTACCAGGGTAATGAAAAACTGTTTTTT. Variable domain in full (rest from reference TRBV7-9 and TRBJ1-4): DTGVSQNPRHKITKRGQNVTFRCDPISEHNRLYWYRQTLGQGPEFLTYFQNEAQLEKSRLLSDRFSAERPKGSFSTLEIQRTEQGDSAMYLCASRYYQGNEKLFFGSGTQLSVL.

The chain uses TRBV6-5 and TRBJ1-2; 11 bases agree with TRBD1. The V gene's germline CDR1 is MNHEY and CDR2 SVGAGI. V lost 6 bases and J lost 6; bases outside the gene matches: 6. The CDR3 is made up of 14 amino acids. The CDR3 coding sequence is TGTGCCAGCAGACCTGGACAGGGGGCGGATGGCTACACCTTC. This codes for CASRPGQGADGYTF.

The chain carries TRBV28 and TRBJ1-6; the D gene is possibly TRBD1 (6 bases). This CDR3 has 14 amino acids. V lost 6 bases, J lost 10 bases, and 16 bases lay in between. Germline assignment: CDR1 MDHEN and CDR2 SYDVKM. CDR3 sequence reads: CASSSNRAGSPLHF. The CDR3 region has the DNA TGTGCCAGCAGCTCGAACAGGGCTGGGTCACCCCTCCACTTT.

The V and J genes are TRBV11-2 and TRBJ2-7, with unresolved D. Trimming took off 1 base at V and 3 bases at J, with 7 bases between the two ends. The length of the CDR3 is 13 residues. Germline V gene data show CDR1 as SGHAT and CDR2 as FQNNGV. The DNA of the CDR3 is TGTGCCAGCAGCTTAGGACTCCTCTACGAGCAGTACTTC. Its translation is CASSLGLLYEQYF.

The J gene is TRBJ1-1, the V gene TRBV10-2, with D perhaps TRBD1 (6 bases). V gave up 1 base and J gave up 8 bases, with 17 bases separating them. Germline V CDR1 and CDR2: WSHSY, SAAADI. The CDR3 length is 15 residues. CDR3 in DNA: TGCGCCAGCAGTGAGTTGATCCTCACAGACAGGGAAGCTTTCTTT. As protein: CASSELILTDREAFF.

This sequence joins TRBV12-3 or TRBV12-4 and TRBJ2-5; unclear D gene. The length of the CDR3 is 13 residues. With 3 bases removed from V and 2 bases from J, the gap between germline ends came to 7 bases. CDR3 residues: CASSFGRQETQYF. The CDR3 DNA reads TGTGCCAGCAGTTTCGGCAGACAAGAGACCCAGTACTTC.

The chain combines TRBV11-2 with TRBJ2-1, with D maybe TRBD2 (5 bases). The CDR3 contains 16 residues. Germline V lookup: CDR1 SGHAT, CDR2 FQNNGV. Trimming shortened V by 7 bases and J by 6 bases, and 22 bases separated the two germline ends. CDR3 DNA sequence: TGTGCCAGCATAGACTTCCTGGGAGCTCCGTTCAATGAGCAGTTCTTC. Encoded protein: CASIDFLGAPFNEQFF. The full variable domain, in which reference TRBV11-2 and TRBJ2-1 provide the parts outside the CDR3, is EAGVAQSPRYKIIEKRQSVAFWCNPISGHATLYWYQQILGQGPKLLIQFQNNGVVDDSQLPKDRFSAERLKGVDSTLKIQPAKLEDSAVYLCASIDFLGAPFNEQFFGPGTRLTVL.

The chain combines TRBV7-8 with TRBJ1-1, with D perhaps matching TRBD1 (6 bases). CDR3 size: 16 residues. The V and J ends lost 5 bases and 2 bases respectively, with 18 bases between them. Germline CDR1 is SGHVS and CDR2 is FQNEAQ. The CDR3 DNA reads as TGTGCCAGCAGCCGAGCCCGGGGGGCCCGCAACACTGAAGCTTTCTTT. Amino acids: CASSRARGARNTEAFF.

The chain couples TRBV28 to TRBJ1-2; D is ambiguous. Per the germline V gene, CDR1 is MDHEN and CDR2 is SYDVKM. The CDR3 covers 16 residues. V lost 3 bases, J lost 6 bases, and 20 bases lay in between. CDR3 loop: CASSFQGFQRLDGYTF. CDR3 in DNA: TGTGCCAGCAGTTTCCAAGGTTTTCAGAGGTTGGATGGCTACACCTTC.

The chain is built from TRBV7-3 and TRBJ2-1; 9 bases match TRBD1. The junction had 8 bases not matched to a gene; V was cut back by 5 bases and J by 6 bases. Germline lookup yields CDR1 SGHTA and CDR2 FQGTGA. CDR3 length: 15 amino acids. The CDR3 DNA is TGTGCCAGCAGCCCCCGGACAGGGGTGAGCAATGAGCAGTTCTTC. Translated: CASSPRTGVSNEQFF.

V and J are TRBV6-5 and TRBJ1-4; D not certain. The CDR3 is 14 amino acids. The V end was cut by 0 bases, the J end by 5 bases, with 7 bases between. Germline V gene data show CDR1 as MNHEY and CDR2 as SVGAGI. The CDR3 loop reads CASSYSVANEKLFF. The CDR3, as DNA: TGTGCCAGCAGTTACTCAGTAGCGAATGAAAAACTGTTTTTT.

The CDR3 region is CASSFTTSGGYNEQFF. The CDR3 region has the DNA TGCGCCAGCAGCTTTACGACTAGCGGGGGATACAATGAGCAGTTCTTC. J is TRBJ2-1 and V is TRBV5-1; 12 bases fit TRBD2. V trimming: 2 bases; J trimming: 4 bases; junction bases outside the gene matches: 4. The CDR3 has 16 amino acids. Germline V lookup: CDR1 SGHRS, CDR2 YFSETQ. The full variable domain, its missing parts supplied by reference TRBV5-1 and TRBJ2-1, is KAGVTQTPRYLIKTRGQQVTLSCSPISGHRSVSWYQQTPGQGLQFLFEYFSETQRNKGNFPGRFSGRQFSNSRSEMNVSTLELGDSALYLCASSFTTSGGYNEQFFGPGTRLTVL.

V is TRBV7-2 and J is TRBJ2-7; 10 bases line up with TRBD2. V trimming: 7 bases; J trimming: 0 bases; junction bases outside the gene matches: 9. This CDR3 has 16 residues. Germline CDR1 is SGHTA and CDR2 is FQGNSA. CDR3 DNA: TGTGCCAGCATCCCAGCGGGAGGGCCCCTCTCCTACGAGCAGTACTTC. Translated: CASIPAGGPLSYEQYF.

J is TRBJ2-7 and V is TRBV2; D gene unclear. The germline CDR1 and CDR2 sequences are SNHLY and FYNNEI. The CDR3 sequence is 15 residues long. V lost 7 bases to trimming and J lost 3 bases, with 19 bases between them. The DNA for the CDR3 is TGTGCCAGCAACAGTCGAAACAGCAAACACTACGAGCAGTACTTC. Its translation: CASNSRNSKHYEQYF.

The rearrangement joins TRBV5-1 to TRBJ1-2; the D is unclear. Trimming shortened V by 3 bases and J by 3 bases, and 9 bases separated the two germline ends. There are 13 residues in the CDR3. Germline CDR1 reads SGHRS; CDR2 reads YFSETQ. The CDR3 nucleotides are TGCGCCAGCAGCTGGACTGGGGACTATGGCTACACCTTC. It encodes CASSWTGDYGYTF. Based on the CDR3 plus reference TRBV5-1 and TRBJ1-2, the full variable domain is KAGVTQTPRYLIKTRGQQVTLSCSPISGHRSVSWYQQTPGQGLQFLFEYFSETQRNKGNFPGRFSGRQFSNSRSEMNVSTLELGDSALYLCASSWTGDYGYTFGSGTRLTVV.

This sequence joins TRBV6-4 and TRBJ2-1; TRBD2 matches at 9 bases. J gave up 5 bases and V 0 bases, and 5 bases lay outside the gene matches. The germline V gene has CDR1 MRHNA and CDR2 SNTAGT. CDR3 size: 16 residues. CDR3 sequence reads: CASSDSSGSGNNEQFF. The CDR3 nucleotides are TGTGCCAGCAGTGACTCTAGCGGGAGTGGTAACAATGAGCAGTTCTTC.

The chain is built from TRBV15 and TRBJ2-7, with D possibly matching TRBD2 (6 bases). Germline CDR1 and CDR2: LNHNV and YYDKDF (reference sequence). CDR3 size: 16 residues. V gave up 1 base and J gave up 3 bases, with 16 bases separating them. Here the CDR3 reads CATSRGGGTTHYEQYF. The CDR3 bases are TGTGCCACCAGCAGAGGAGGCGGGACGACGCACTACGAGCAGTACTTC.

This chain connects TRBV5-1 to TRBJ1-4; 9 bases line up with TRBD1. The CDR3 loop spans 14 amino acids. Unmatched junction bases numbered 3, after V lost 4 bases and J lost 5 bases. Germline V gene lookup returns CDR1 SGHRS and CDR2 YFSETQ. The CDR3 DNA is TGCGCCAGCAGCCGAGGGACAGGGAATGAAAAACTGTTTTTT. Its translation is CASSRGTGNEKLFF.

The CDR3 spells CASSLVGLVNEQFF. In DNA form, the CDR3 reads TGTGCCAGCAGCTTGGTAGGTCTAGTCAATGAGCAGTTCTTC. The chain couples TRBV5-4 to TRBJ2-1, with D hard to call. With 0 bases removed from V and 6 bases from J, the gap between germline ends came to 10 bases. The CDR3 is 14 amino acids. Germline CDR1 and CDR2: SGHNT and YYREEE (reference sequence).

This chain joins TRBV7-9 and TRBJ1-1; D gene unclear. Germline V gene lookup returns CDR1 SEHNR and CDR2 FQNEAQ (reference sequence). V was cut by 7 bases and J by 1 base, with 13 bases left in between. This CDR3 region has 14 residues. Here the CDR3 DNA reads TGTGCCAGCACCCCCATTGGGGAGAACACTGAAGCTTTCTTT. It yields the protein CASTPIGENTEAFF. Variable domain in full (rest from reference TRBV7-9 and TRBJ1-1): DTGVSQNPRHKITKRGQNVTFRCDPISEHNRLYWYRQTLGQGPEFLTYFQNEAQLEKSRLLSDRFSAERPKGSFSTLEIQRTEQGDSAMYLCASTPIGENTEAFFGQGTRLTVV.